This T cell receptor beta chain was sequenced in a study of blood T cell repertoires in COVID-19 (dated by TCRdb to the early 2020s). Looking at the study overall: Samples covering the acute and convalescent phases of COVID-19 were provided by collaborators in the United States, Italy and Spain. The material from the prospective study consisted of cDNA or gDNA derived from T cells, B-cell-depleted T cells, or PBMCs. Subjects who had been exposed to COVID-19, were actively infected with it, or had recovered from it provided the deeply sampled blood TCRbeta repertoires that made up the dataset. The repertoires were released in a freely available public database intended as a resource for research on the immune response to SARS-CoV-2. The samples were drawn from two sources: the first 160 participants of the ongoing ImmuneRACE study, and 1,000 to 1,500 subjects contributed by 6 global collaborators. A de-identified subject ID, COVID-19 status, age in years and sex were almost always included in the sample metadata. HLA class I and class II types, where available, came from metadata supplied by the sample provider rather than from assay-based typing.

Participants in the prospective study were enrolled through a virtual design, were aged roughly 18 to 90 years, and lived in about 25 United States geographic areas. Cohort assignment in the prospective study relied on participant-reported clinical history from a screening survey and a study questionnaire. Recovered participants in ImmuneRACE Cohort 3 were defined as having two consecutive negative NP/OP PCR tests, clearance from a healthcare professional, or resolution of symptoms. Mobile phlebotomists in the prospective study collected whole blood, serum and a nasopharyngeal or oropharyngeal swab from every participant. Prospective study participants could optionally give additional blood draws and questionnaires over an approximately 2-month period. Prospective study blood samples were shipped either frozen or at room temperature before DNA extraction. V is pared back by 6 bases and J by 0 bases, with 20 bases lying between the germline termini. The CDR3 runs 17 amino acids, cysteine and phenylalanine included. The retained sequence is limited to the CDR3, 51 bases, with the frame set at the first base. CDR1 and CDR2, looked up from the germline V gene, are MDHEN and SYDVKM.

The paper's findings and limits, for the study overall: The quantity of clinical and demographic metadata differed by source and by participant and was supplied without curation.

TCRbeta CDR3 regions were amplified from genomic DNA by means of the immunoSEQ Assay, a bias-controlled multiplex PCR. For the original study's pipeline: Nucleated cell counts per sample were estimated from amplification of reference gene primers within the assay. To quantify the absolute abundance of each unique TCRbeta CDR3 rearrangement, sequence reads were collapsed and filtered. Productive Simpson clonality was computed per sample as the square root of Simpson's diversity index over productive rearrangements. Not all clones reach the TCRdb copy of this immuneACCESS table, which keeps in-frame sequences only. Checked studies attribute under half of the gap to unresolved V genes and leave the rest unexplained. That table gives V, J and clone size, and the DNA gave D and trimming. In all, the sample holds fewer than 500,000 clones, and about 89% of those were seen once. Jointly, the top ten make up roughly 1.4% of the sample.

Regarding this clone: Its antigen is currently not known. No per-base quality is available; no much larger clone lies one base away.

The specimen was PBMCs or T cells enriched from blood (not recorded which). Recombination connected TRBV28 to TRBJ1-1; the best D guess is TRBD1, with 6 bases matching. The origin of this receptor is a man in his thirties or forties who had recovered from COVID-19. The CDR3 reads CASSSLDRTFMNTEAFF. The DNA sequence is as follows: TGTGCCAGCAGCTCCTTGGACAGAACTTTTATGAACACTGAAGCTTTCTTT.